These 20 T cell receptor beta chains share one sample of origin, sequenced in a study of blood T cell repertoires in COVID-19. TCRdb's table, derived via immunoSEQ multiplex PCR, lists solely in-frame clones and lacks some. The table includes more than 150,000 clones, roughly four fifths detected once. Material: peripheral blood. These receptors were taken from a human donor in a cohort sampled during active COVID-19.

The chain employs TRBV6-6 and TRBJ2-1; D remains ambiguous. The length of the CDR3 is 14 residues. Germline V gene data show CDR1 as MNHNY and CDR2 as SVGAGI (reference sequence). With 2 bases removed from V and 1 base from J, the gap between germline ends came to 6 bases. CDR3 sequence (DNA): TGTGCCAGCAGTTACAGCAAGTCCTACAATGAGCAGTTCTTC. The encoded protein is CASSYSKSYNEQFF.

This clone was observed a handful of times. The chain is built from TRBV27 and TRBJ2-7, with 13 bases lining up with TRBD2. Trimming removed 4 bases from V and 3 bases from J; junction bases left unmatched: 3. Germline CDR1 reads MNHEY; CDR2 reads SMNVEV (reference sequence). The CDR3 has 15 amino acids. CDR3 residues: CASSSTSGGLYEQYF. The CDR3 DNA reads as TGTGCCAGCAGTTCGACTAGCGGGGGGCTCTACGAGCAGTACTTC.

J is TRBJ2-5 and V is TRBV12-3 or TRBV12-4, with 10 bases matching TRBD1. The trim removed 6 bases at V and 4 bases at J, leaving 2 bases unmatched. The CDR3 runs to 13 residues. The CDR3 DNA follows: TGTGCCAGCAGGGACAGGGGGGCAGAGACCCAGTACTTC. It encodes CASRDRGAETQYF.

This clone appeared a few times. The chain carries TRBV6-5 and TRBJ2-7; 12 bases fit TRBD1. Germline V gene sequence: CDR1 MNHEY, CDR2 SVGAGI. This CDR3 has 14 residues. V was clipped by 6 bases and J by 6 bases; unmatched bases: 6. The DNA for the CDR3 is TGTGCCAGCAGGCCGGGACAGGGGGCTGGCGAGCAGTACTTC. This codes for CASRPGQGAGEQYF.

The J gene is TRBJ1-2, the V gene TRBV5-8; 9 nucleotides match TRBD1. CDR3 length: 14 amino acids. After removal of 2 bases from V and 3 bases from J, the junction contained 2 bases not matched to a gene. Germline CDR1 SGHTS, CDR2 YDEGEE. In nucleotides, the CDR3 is TGTGCCAGCAGCTTCACAGGGGGCGACTATGGCTACACCTTC. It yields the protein CASSFTGGDYGYTF.

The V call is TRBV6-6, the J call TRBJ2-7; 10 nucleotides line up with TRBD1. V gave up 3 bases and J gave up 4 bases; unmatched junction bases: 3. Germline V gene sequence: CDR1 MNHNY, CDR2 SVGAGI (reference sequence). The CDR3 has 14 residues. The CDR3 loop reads CASSYDRGRYEQYF. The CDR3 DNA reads TGTGCCAGCAGTTATGACAGGGGGCGATACGAGCAGTACTTC.

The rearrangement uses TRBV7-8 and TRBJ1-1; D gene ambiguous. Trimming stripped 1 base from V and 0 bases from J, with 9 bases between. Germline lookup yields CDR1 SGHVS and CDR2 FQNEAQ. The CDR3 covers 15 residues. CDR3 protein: CASSLVVRMNTEAFF. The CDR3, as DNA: TGTGCCAGCAGCTTAGTTGTCAGAATGAACACTGAAGCTTTCTTT. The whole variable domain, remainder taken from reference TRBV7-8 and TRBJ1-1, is GAGVSQSPRYKVAKRGQDVALRCDPISGHVSLFWYQQALGQGPEFLTYFQNEAQLDKSGLPSDRFFAERPEGSVSTLKIQRTQQEDSAVYLCASSLVVRMNTEAFFGQGTRLTVV.

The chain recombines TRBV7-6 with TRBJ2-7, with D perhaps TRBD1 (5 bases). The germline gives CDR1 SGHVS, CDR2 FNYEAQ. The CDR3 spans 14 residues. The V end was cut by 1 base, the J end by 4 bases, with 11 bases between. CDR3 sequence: CASSLVQGGYEQYF. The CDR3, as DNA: TGTGCCAGCAGCTTAGTCCAGGGCGGATACGAGCAGTACTTC.

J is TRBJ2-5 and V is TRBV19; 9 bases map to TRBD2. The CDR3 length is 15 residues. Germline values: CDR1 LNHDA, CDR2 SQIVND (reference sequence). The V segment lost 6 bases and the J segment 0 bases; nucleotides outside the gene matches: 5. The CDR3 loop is CASSRLAANQETQYF. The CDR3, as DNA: TGTGCCAGTAGCAGACTAGCGGCCAACCAAGAGACCCAGTACTTC. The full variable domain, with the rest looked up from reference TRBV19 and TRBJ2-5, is DGGITQSPKYLFRKEGQNVTLSCEQNLNHDAMYWYRQDPGQGLRLIYYSQIVNDFQKGDIAEGYSVSREKKESFPLTVTSAQKNPTAFYLCASSRLAANQETQYFGPGTRLLVL.

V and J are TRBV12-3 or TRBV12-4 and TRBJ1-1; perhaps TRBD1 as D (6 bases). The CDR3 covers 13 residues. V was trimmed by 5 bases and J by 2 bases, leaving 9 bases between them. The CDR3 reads CASSTGTNTEAFF. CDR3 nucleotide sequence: TGTGCCAGCAGTACAGGGACCAACACTGAAGCTTTCTTT.

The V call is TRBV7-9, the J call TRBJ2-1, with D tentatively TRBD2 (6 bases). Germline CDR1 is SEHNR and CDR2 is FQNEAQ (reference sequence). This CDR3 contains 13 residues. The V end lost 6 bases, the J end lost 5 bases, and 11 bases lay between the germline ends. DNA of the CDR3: TGTGCCAGCAGGGTCGGGGGTGACAATGAGCAGTTCTTC. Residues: CASRVGGDNEQFF. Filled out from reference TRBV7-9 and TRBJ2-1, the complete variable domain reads DTGVSQNPRHKITKRGQNVTFRCDPISEHNRLYWYRQTLGQGPEFLTYFQNEAQLEKSRLLSDRFSAERPKGSFSTLEIQRTEQGDSAMYLCASRVGGDNEQFFGPGTRLTVL.

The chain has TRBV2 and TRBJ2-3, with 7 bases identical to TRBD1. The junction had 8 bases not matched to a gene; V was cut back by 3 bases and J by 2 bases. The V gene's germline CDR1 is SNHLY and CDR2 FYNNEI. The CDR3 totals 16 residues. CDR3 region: CASSDYQGVPTDTQYF. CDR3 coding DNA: TGTGCCAGCAGTGATTATCAGGGGGTCCCCACAGATACGCAGTATTTT.

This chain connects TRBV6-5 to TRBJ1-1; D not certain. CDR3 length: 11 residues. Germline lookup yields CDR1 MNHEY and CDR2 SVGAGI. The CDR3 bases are TGTGCGTGCGTTTTGGACACTGAAGCTTTCTTT. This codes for CACVLDTEAFF.

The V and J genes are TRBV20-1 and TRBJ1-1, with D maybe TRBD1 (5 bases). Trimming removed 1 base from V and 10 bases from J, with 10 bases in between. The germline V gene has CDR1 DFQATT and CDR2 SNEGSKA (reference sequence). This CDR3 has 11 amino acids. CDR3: CSARVGQGAFF. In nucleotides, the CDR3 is TGCAGTGCTAGAGTTGGCCAGGGAGCTTTCTTT.

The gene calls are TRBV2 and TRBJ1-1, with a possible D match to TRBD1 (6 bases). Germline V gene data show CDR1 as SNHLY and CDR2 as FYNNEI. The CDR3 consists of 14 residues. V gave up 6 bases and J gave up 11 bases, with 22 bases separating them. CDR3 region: CASSQVSARTVAFF. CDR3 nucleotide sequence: TGTGCCAGCAGCCAAGTATCCGCCAGGACAGTCGCTTTCTTT.

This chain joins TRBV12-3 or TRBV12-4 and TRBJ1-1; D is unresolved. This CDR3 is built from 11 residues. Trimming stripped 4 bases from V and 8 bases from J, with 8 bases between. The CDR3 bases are TGTGCCAGCAGTTCCACACACGAAGCTTTCTTT. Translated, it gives CASSSTHEAFF.

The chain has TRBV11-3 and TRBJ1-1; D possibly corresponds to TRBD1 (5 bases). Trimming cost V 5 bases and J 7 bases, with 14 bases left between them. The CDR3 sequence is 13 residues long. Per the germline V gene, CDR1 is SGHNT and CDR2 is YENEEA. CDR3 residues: CASSLWGGFEAFF. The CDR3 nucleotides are TGTGCCAGCAGCCTCTGGGGGGGATTTGAAGCTTTCTTT.

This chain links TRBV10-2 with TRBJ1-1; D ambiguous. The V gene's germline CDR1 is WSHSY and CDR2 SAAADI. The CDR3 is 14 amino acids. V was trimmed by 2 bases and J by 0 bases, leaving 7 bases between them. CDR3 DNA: TGCGCCAGCAGTGAGACAGTCTTGAACACTGAAGCTTTCTTT. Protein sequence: CASSETVLNTEAFF.

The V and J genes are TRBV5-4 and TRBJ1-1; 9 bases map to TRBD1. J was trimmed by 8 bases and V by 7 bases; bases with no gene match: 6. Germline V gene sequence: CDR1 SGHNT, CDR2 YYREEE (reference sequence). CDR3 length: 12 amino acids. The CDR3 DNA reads TGTGCCAGCGGCCCGGACAGGGGCGAAGCTTTCTTT. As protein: CASGPDRGEAFF.

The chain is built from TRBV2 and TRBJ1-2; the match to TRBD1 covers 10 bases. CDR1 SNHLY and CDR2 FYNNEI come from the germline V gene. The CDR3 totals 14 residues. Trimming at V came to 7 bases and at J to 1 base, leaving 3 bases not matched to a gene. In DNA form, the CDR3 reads TGTGCCAGCAAGGGGACAGGGGATAACTATGGCTACACCTTC. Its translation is CASKGTGDNYGYTF.